This TCR beta chain was found in a study of low-dose radiotherapy and immunotherapy resistance in tumors. The overall study: Participants were given intravenous cyclophosphamide 200 mg/m2 every two weeks, one day before radiation and immunotherapy.

CDR1 is MNHEY, CDR2 SVGEGT, per germline. The length of the CDR3 is 16 residues. V lost 0 bases to trimming and J lost 7 bases, with 19 bases between them. This clonotype appeared many times. TRAV and TRBV primers primed cDNA for both TCRalpha and TCRbeta. PCR amplification of the TCRs was performed with Phusion for 20 to 25 PCR cycles, and it relied on a constant-region primer together with a V-primer adapter. TCRdb independently ran MiXCR on the reads; one entry per CDR3 protein. The sample has 75,000 to 95,000 distinct CDR3 sequences; more than 20% are singletons. Time point here: after trial treatment. Treatment denoted: LDRT plus nivolumab, ipilimumab, low-dose cyclophosphamide and aspirin (RACIN trial). Low-dose radiotherapy, low-dose cyclophosphamide, aspirin, ipilimumab and nivolumab were all given to the donors.

The sequence derives from a female donor with ovarian cancer. The specimen comprised PBMCs, sampled after low-dose radiotherapy plus immunotherapy. The rearrangement joins TRBV6-2 or TRBV6-3 to TRBJ2-7, with no clear D. CDR3 DNA: TGTGCCAGCAGTTACTCGGGCAGCCCATCCGCAATGGAGCAGTACTTC. It codes for CASSYSGSPSAMEQYF.